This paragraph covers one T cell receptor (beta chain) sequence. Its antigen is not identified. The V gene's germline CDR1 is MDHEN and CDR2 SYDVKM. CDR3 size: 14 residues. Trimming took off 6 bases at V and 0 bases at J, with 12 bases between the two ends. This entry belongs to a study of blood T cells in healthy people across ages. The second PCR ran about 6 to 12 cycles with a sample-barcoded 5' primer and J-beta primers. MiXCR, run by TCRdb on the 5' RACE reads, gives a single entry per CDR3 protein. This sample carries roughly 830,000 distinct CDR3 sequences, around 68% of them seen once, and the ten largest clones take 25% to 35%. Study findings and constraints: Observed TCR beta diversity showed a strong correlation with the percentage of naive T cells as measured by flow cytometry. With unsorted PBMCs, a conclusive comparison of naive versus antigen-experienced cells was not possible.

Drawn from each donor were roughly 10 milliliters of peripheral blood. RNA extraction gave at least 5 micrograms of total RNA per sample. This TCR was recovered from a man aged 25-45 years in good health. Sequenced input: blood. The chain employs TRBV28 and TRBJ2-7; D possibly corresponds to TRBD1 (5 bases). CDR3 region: CASSTTALSYEQYF. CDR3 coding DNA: TGTGCCAGCAGCACGACAGCACTCTCCTACGAGCAGTACTTC.